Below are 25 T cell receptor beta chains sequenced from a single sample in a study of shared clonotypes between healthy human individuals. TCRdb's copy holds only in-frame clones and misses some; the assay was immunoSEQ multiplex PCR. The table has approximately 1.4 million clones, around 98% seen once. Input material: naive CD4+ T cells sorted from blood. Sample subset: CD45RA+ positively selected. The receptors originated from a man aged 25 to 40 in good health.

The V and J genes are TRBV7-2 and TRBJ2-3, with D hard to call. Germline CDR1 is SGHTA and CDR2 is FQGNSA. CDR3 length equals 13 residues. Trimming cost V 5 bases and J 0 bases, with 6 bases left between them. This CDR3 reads CASSQESTDTQYF. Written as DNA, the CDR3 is TGTGCCAGCAGCCAGGAGAGCACAGATACGCAGTATTTT. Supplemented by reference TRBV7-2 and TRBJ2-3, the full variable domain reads GAGVSQSPSNKVTEKGKDVELRCDPISGHTALYWYRQSLGQGLEFLIYFQGNSAPDKSGLPSDRFSAERTGGSVSTLTIQRTQQEDSAVYLCASSQESTDTQYFGPGTRLTVL.

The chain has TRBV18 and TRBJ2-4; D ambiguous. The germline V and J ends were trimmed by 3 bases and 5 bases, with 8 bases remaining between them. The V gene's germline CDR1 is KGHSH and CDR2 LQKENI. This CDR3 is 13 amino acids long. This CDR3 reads CASSPLDQNIQYF. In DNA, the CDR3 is TGTGCCAGCTCACCTTTGGACCAAAACATTCAGTACTTC.

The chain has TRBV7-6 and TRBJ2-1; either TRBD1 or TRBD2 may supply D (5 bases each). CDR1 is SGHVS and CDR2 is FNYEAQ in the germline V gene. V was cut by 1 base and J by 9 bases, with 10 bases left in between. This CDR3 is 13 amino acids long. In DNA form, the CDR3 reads TGTGCCAGCAGCTTAGGACGGGACGGTGAGCAGTTCTTC. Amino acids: CASSLGRDGEQFF. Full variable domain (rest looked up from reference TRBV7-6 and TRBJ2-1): GAGVSQSPRYKVTKRGQDVALRCDPISGHVSLYWYRQALGQGPEFLTYFNYEAQQDKSGLPNDRFSAERPEGSISTLTIQRTEQRDSAMYRCASSLGRDGEQFFGPGTRLTVL.

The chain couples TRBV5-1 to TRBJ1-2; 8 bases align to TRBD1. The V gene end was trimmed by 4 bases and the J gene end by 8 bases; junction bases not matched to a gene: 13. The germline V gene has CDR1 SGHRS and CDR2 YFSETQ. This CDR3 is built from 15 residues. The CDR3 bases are TGCGCCAGCAGCCCCAATCATGGACAGGGAGACGGCTACACCTTC. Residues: CASSPNHGQGDGYTF.

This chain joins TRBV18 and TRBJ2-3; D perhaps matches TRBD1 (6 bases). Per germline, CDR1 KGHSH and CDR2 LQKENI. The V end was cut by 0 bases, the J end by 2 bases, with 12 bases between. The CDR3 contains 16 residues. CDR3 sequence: CASSPPDSDNTDTQYF. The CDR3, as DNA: TGTGCCAGCTCACCACCGGACAGCGACAACACAGATACGCAGTATTTT.

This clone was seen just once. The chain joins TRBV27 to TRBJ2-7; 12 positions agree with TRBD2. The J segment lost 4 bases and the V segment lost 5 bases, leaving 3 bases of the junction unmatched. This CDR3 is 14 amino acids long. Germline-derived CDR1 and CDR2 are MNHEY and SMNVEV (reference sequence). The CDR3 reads CASSRLAGDYEQYF. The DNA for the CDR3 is TGTGCCAGCAGTCGACTAGCGGGAGATTACGAGCAGTACTTC.

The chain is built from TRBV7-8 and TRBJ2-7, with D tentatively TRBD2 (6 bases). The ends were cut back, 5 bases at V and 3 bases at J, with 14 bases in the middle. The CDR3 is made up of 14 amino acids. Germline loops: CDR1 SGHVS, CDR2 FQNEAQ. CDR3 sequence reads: CASSQRTNDYEQYF. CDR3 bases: TGTGCCAGCAGCCAAAGGACTAACGACTACGAGCAGTACTTC. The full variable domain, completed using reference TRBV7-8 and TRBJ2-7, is GAGVSQSPRYKVAKRGQDVALRCDPISGHVSLFWYQQALGQGPEFLTYFQNEAQLDKSGLPSDRFFAERPEGSVSTLKIQRTQQEDSAVYLCASSQRTNDYEQYFGPGTRLTVT.

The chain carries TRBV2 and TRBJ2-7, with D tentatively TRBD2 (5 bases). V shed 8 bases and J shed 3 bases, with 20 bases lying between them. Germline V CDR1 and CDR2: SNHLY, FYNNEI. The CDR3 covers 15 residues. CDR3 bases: TGTGCCAGCGCTGAGGGTCGTCCAGTATACTACGAGCAGTACTTC. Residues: CASAEGRPVYYEQYF.

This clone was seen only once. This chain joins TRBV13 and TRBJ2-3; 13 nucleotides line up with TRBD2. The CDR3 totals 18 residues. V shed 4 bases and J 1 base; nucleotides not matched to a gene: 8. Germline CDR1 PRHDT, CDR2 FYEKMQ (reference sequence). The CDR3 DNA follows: TGTGCCAGCAGCTGGCGACTAGCGGGAGGAGCTGGCACAGATACGCAGTATTTT. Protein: CASSWRLAGGAGTDTQYF.

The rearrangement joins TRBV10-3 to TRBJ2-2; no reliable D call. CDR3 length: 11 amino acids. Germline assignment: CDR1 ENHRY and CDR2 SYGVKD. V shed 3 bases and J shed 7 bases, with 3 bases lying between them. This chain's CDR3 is CAISELGELFF. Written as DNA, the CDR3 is TGTGCCATCAGTGAACTCGGGGAGCTGTTTTTT.

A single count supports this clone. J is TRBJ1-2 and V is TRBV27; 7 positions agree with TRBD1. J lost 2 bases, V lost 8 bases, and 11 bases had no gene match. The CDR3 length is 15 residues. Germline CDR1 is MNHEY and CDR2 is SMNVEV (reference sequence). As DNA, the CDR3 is TGTGCCAGCCTGACAGGGCAGGGGGAAAACTATGGCTACACCTTC. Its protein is CASLTGQGENYGYTF.

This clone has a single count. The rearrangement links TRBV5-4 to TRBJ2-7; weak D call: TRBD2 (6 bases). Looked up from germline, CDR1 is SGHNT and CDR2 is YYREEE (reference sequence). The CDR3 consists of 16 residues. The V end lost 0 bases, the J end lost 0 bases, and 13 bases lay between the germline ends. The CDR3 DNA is TGTGCCAGCAGCTTGGATGCTAGCGCCTACTCCTACGAGCAGTACTTC. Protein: CASSLDASAYSYEQYF.

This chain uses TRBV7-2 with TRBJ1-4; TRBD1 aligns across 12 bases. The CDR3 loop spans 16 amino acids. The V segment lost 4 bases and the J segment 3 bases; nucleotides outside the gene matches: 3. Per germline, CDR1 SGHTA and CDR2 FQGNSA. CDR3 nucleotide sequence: TGTGCCAGCAGCTGGGACAGGGGGCCAGCTAATGAAAAACTGTTTTTT. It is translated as CASSWDRGPANEKLFF.

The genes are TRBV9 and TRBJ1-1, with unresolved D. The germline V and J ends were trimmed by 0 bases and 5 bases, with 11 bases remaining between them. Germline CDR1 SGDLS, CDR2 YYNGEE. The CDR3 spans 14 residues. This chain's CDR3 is CASSVDTGTTEAFF. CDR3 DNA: TGTGCCAGCAGCGTAGATACGGGTACGACTGAAGCTTTCTTT.

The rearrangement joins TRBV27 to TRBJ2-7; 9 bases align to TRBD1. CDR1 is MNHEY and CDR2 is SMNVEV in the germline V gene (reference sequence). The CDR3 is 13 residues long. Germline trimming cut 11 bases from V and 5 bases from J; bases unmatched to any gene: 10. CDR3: CASRDRVVHEQYF. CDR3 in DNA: TGTGCCTCGAGGGACAGGGTAGTTCACGAGCAGTACTTC.

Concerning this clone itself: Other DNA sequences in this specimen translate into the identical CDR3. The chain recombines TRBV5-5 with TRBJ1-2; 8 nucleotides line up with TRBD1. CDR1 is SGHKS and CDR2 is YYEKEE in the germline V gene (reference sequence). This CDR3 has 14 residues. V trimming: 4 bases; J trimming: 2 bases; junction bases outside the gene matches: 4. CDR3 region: CASSPTGENYGYTF. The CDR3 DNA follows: TGTGCCAGCAGCCCGACAGGGGAGAACTATGGCTACACCTTC.

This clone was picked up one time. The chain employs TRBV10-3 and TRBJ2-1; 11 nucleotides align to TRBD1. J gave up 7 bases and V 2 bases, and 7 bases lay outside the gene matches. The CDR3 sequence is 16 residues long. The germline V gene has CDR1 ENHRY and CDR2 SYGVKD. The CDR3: CAISEPRTGGRNEQFF. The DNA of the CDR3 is TGTGCCATCAGTGAGCCCCGGACAGGGGGCAGGAATGAGCAGTTCTTC.

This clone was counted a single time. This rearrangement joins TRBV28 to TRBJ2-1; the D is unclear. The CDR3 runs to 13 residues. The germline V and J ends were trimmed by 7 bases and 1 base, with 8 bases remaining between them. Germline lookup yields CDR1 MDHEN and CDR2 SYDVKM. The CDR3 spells CASKTGSYNEQFF. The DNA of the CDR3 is TGTGCCAGCAAAACCGGGTCCTACAATGAGCAGTTCTTC.

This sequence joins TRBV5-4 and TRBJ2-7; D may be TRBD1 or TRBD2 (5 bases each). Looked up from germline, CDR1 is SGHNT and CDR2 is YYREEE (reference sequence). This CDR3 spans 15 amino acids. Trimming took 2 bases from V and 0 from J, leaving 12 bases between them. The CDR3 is CASSFGTAHSYEQYF. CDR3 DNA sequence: TGTGCCAGCAGCTTTGGGACCGCTCACTCCTACGAGCAGTACTTC.

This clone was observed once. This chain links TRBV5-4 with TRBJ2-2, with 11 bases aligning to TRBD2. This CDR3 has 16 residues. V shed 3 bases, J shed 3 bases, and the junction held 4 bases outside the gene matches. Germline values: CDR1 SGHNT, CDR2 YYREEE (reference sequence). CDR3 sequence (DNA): TGTGCCAGCAGCTCCGTAGCGGGAGGGTACACCGGGGAGCTGTTTTTT. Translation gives CASSSVAGGYTGELFF.

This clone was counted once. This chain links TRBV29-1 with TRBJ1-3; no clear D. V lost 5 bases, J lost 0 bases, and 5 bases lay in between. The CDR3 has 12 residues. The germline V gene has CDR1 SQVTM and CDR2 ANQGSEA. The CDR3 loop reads CSVRPSGNTIYF. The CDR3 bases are TGCAGCGTTCGGCCCTCTGGAAACACCATATATTTT.

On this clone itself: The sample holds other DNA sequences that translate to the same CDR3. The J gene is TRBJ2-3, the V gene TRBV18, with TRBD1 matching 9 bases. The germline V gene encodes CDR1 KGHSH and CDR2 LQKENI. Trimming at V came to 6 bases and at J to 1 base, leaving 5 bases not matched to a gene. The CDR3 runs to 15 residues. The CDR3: CASSRDRGGTDTQYF. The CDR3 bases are TGTGCCAGCTCGCGTGACAGGGGGGGCACAGATACGCAGTATTTT.

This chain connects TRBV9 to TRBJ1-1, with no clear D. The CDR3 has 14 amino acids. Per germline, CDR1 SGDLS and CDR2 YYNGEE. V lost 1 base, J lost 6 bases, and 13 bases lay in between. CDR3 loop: CASSVREGVPEAFF. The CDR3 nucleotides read TGTGCCAGCAGCGTAAGGGAGGGCGTCCCTGAAGCTTTCTTT.

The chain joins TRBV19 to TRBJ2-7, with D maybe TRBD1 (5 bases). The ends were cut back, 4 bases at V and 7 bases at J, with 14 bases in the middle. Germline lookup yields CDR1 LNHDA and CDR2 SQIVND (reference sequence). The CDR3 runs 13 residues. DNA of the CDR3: TGTGCCAGTAGTACCGAAACAGGTCGGGAGCAGTACTTC. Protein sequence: CASSTETGREQYF.

The CDR3: CASKRDPSNQPQHF. In nucleotides, the CDR3 is TGTGCCAGCAAGAGGGACCCCAGCAATCAGCCCCAGCATTTT. V is TRBV6-1 and J is TRBJ1-5, with D possibly matching TRBD1 (5 bases). Germline values: CDR1 MNHNS, CDR2 SASEGT. The CDR3 sequence is 14 residues long. V was clipped by 7 bases and J by 1 base, with 11 bases between them.